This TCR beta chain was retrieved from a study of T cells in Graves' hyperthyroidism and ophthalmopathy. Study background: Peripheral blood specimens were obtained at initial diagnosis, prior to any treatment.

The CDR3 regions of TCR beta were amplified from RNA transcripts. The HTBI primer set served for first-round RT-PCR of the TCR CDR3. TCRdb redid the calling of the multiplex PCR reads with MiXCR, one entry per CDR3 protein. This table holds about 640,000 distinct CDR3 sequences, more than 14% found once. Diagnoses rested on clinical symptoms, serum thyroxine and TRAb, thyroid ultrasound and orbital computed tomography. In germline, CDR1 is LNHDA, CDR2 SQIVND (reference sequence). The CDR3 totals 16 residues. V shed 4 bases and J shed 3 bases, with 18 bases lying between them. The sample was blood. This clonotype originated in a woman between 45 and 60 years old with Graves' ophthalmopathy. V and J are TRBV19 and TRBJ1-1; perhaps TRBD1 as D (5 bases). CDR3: CASSTARDRGYTEAFF. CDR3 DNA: TGTGCCAGTAGTACAGCCCGGGACCGAGGATACACTGAAGCTTTCTTT.